The 11 T cell receptor beta chains presented below share a single source sample, sequenced in a study of cytomegalovirus exposure and HLA in healthy donors. Use of 60 Vbeta and 13 Jbeta primers characterized the PCR. Produced via immunoSEQ multiplex PCR; TCRdb's table is partial and in-frame only. Of under 150,000 clones listed, 84% are singletons. The sample was PBMCs. Receptors originate from a middle-aged man in good health and CMV-seronegative.

J is TRBJ2-7 and V is TRBV5-6; 12 positions match TRBD2. The V and J ends lost 4 bases and 3 bases, in that order; junction bases with no gene match: 2. This CDR3 comprises 14 residues. From germline, CDR1 is SGHDT and CDR2 YYEEEE. CDR3 residues: CASSRTSGIYEQYF. The CDR3 nucleotides are TGTGCCAGCAGCCGGACTAGCGGGATCTACGAGCAGTACTTC.

This clone was picked up a small number of times. The chain combines TRBV30 with TRBJ2-5, with a possible D match to TRBD2 (5 bases). Gene TRBJ2-7 matches the end of the DNA better, so the J call may be wrong. Germline CDR1 reads GTSNPN; CDR2 reads SVGIG (reference sequence). The CDR3 length is 12 residues. Here the CDR3 reads CAWEREKHEQYF. CDR3 DNA sequence: TGTGCCTGGGAAAGGGAGAAGCACGAGCAGTACTTC.

The chain recombines TRBV4-1 with TRBJ1-3, with a tentative D call TRBD1 (6 bases). CDR1 is MGHRA, CDR2 YSYEKL, per germline. Trimming cost V 1 base and J 7 bases, with 17 bases left between them. This CDR3 spans 16 amino acids. Written as DNA, the CDR3 is TGCGCCAGCAGCCAAGTCGGGCAGGGGTTGAGGAACACCATATATTTT. The encoded protein is CASSQVGQGLRNTIYF.

The V and J genes are TRBV6-6 and TRBJ2-1, with TRBD1 matching 7 bases. Germline lookup yields CDR1 MNHNY and CDR2 SVGAGI (reference sequence). After removal of 5 bases from V and 6 bases from J, the junction contained 4 bases not matched to a gene. The CDR3 has 13 residues. The CDR3 spells CASSRDRANEQFF. The CDR3 nucleotides are TGTGCCAGCAGTCGTGACAGGGCCAATGAGCAGTTCTTC.

The CDR3 sequence is CASSNGLGLDEQYF. The CDR3 DNA reads TGTGCCAGCAGTAACGGACTAGGCTTGGACGAGCAGTACTTC. This chain links TRBV6-5 with TRBJ2-7; TRBD2 agrees at 7 bases. Trimming at V came to 5 bases and at J to 5 bases, leaving 9 bases not matched to a gene. The CDR3 totals 14 residues. Per the germline V gene, CDR1 is MNHEY and CDR2 is SVGAGI.

There are a few counts of this clone. This sequence joins TRBV4-1 and TRBJ2-2, with 12 bases lining up with TRBD2. The CDR3 has 17 amino acids. Looked up from germline, CDR1 is MGHRA and CDR2 is YSYEKL. The junction had 1 base not matched to a gene; V was cut back by 1 base and J by 1 base. The CDR3 DNA sequence: TGCGCCAGCAGCCAAGGGGGACTAGCGGGGAACACCGGGGAGCTGTTTTTT. It yields the protein CASSQGGLAGNTGELFF.

This chain joins TRBV2 and TRBJ1-6, with 9 positions matching TRBD1. V gave up 6 bases and J gave up 6 bases; unmatched junction bases: 6. Germline V gene data show CDR1 as SNHLY and CDR2 as FYNNEI. This CDR3 has 15 residues. The CDR3, as DNA: TGTGCCAGCAGCCCCGGGACAGGGCGTAATTCACCCCTCCACTTT. Translating gives CASSPGTGRNSPLHF.

This clone was seen just once. This CDR3 is CASSPDLKHGYTF. The CDR3 DNA reads TGTGCCAGCAGCCCAGATTTAAAACATGGCTACACCTTC. This chain connects TRBV5-4 to TRBJ1-2; D uncertain. CDR1 SGHNT and CDR2 YYREEE come from the germline V gene (reference sequence). The V end was cut by 4 bases, the J end by 6 bases, with 13 bases between. CDR3 size: 13 residues.

J is TRBJ1-6 and V is TRBV10-1; TRBD1 agrees at 7 bases. V was pared by 4 bases and J by 4 bases, with 4 bases of the junction left unmatched. This CDR3 is 15 amino acids long. Germline CDR1 reads WNHNN; CDR2 reads SYGVQD (reference sequence). The CDR3 coding sequence is TGCGCCAGCAGTGGAACAGGGGATTATAATTCACCCCTCCACTTT. It yields the protein CASSGTGDYNSPLHF.

The CDR3 region has the DNA TGTGCCAGCAGTTTAAGCGCGGGTGGTCGGGGCTACACCTTC. This sequence encodes CASSLSAGGRGYTF. The V gene is TRBV27, the J gene TRBJ1-2; unclear D gene. CDR1 is MNHEY and CDR2 is SMNVEV in the germline V gene (reference sequence). V gave up 2 bases and J gave up 8 bases, with 15 bases separating them. The CDR3 covers 14 residues.

V gene TRBV4-1 combines with J gene TRBJ2-2; maybe TRBD2 (7 bases). Germline V CDR1 and CDR2: MGHRA, YSYEKL. Trimming shortened V by 4 bases and J by 3 bases, and 15 bases separated the two germline ends. This CDR3 is built from 16 residues. This chain's CDR3 is CASSRVGGADTGELFF. CDR3 nucleotides: TGCGCCAGCAGCCGCGTTGGGGGGGCCGACACCGGGGAGCTGTTTTTT.